The next 30 T cell receptor beta chains were all read from a single sample in a study of blood T cell repertoires in COVID-19. Repertoires were generated with immunoSEQ multiplex PCR, while TCRdb's copy carries only in-frame clones and drops some. The profile shows 150,000 or so clones, around 87% of them singletons. The sequencing sample was made of peripheral blood. These receptors came from a man in his late teens or twenties with COVID-19, enrolled during active disease.

The sample holds a few counts of this clone. The chain uses TRBV27 and TRBJ1-2, with TRBD1 identical over 8 bases. CDR3 size: 16 residues. Germline V gene sequence: CDR1 MNHEY, CDR2 SMNVEV (reference sequence). Germline trimming cut 6 bases from V and 4 bases from J; bases unmatched to any gene: 13. The CDR3 nucleotides are TGTGCCAGCAGCTCTACTATTGACAGGGGTCCCTATGGCTACACCTTC. Translating gives CASSSTIDRGPYGYTF.

The J gene is TRBJ2-1, the V gene TRBV7-3; 8 nucleotides line up with TRBD2. V was pared by 1 base and J by 2 bases, with 1 base of the junction left unmatched. Germline V lookup: CDR1 SGHTA, CDR2 FQGTGA. The CDR3 has 15 amino acids. The CDR3 nucleotides read TGTGCCAGCAGCTTAAACGGGAGGGCCTACAATGAGCAGTTCTTC. Translating it yields CASSLNGRAYNEQFF. Looking up the rest from reference TRBV7-3 and TRBJ2-1 gives the full variable domain: GAGVSQTPSNKVTEKGKYVELRCDPISGHTALYWYRQSLGQGPEFLIYFQGTGAADDSGLPNDRFFAVRPEGSVSTLKIQRTERGDSAVYLCASSLNGRAYNEQFFGPGTRLTVL.

This clone was seen a single time. V gene TRBV9 combines with J gene TRBJ1-2, with 10 bases fitting TRBD1. This CDR3 spans 11 amino acids. The germline gives CDR1 SGDLS, CDR2 YYNGEE. Germline trimming cut 7 bases from V and 9 bases from J; bases unmatched to any gene: 3. The CDR3 coding sequence is TGTGCCAGCGGGACAGGGGTTAGCTACACCTTC. This encodes CASGTGVSYTF.

This rearrangement joins TRBV24-1 to TRBJ2-2; 8 bases map to TRBD1. The V gene end was trimmed by 8 bases and the J gene end by 3 bases; junction bases not matched to a gene: 4. Germline CDR1 is KGHDR and CDR2 is SFDVKD. The CDR3 contains 14 residues. The CDR3 loop is CATIGQGDTGELFF. The CDR3, as DNA: TGTGCCACCATCGGACAGGGTGACACCGGGGAGCTGTTTTTT.

V usage is TRBV5-5 and J usage is TRBJ1-6; D gene uncertain. CDR1 SGHKS and CDR2 YYEKEE come from the germline V gene (reference sequence). The CDR3 runs to 14 residues. Trimming cost V 4 bases and J 3 bases, with 8 bases left between them. The CDR3 region has the DNA TGTGCCAGCAGCCGCGGGAACTATAATTCACCCCTCCACTTT. This translates into CASSRGNYNSPLHF. Drawing the rest from reference TRBV5-5 and TRBJ1-6, the complete variable domain is DAGVTQSPTHLIKTRGQQVTLRCSPISGHKSVSWYQQVLGQGPQFIFQYYEKEERGRGNFPDRFSARQFPNYSSELNVNALLLGDSALYLCASSRGNYNSPLHFGNGTRLTVT.

CDR3 residues: CASSPPPGGELFF. Here the CDR3 DNA reads TGTGCCAGCAGCCCACCCCCAGGCGGGGAGCTGTTTTTT. The V and J genes are TRBV9 and TRBJ2-2; no clear D gene. V dropped 4 bases and J dropped 7 bases, with 11 bases sitting between them. This CDR3 spans 13 amino acids. The germline CDR1 and CDR2 sequences are SGDLS and YYNGEE.

V is TRBV5-1 and J is TRBJ2-3; the match to TRBD1 covers 7 bases. This CDR3 comprises 14 residues. Losses at the gene ends were 4 bases for V and 0 bases for J; bases not matched to a gene: 2. The germline CDR1 and CDR2 sequences are SGHRS and YFSETQ. CDR3 sequence: CASSRGQSTDTQYF. In DNA form, the CDR3 reads TGCGCCAGCAGCCGGGGACAGAGCACAGATACGCAGTATTTT.

The J gene is TRBJ2-1, the V gene TRBV7-3; 10 bases agree with TRBD2. The trim removed 5 bases at V and 10 bases at J, leaving 11 bases unmatched. The germline CDR1 and CDR2 sequences are SGHTA and FQGTGA. The CDR3 runs 15 residues. The CDR3, as DNA: TGTGCCAGCAGCCTTATGCTAGCGGGAGCAGGGGAGCAGTTCTTC. Protein sequence: CASSLMLAGAGEQFF.

The chain couples TRBV6-2 or TRBV6-3 to TRBJ2-7; 9 nucleotides agree with TRBD2. Trimming took 2 bases from V and 1 from J; bases not matched to a gene: 3. The CDR3 has 15 amino acids. Germline values: CDR1 MNHEY, CDR2 SVGEGT. The CDR3 is CASSYASGASYEQYF. CDR3 sequence (DNA): TGTGCCAGCAGTTACGCTAGCGGGGCTTCCTACGAGCAGTACTTC.

The chain has TRBV3-1 (or the pseudogene TRBV3-2) and TRBJ1-4, with D possibly matching TRBD1 (5 bases). CDR1 is LGHDT and CDR2 is YNNKEL in the germline V gene (reference sequence). V was cut by 0 bases and J by 0 bases, with 11 bases left in between. The CDR3 runs 17 residues. The CDR3 here is CASSQDWGLTTNEKLFF. The CDR3 DNA reads TGTGCCAGCAGCCAAGATTGGGGACTAACAACTAATGAAAAACTGTTTTTT.

The chain links TRBV19 to TRBJ1-2; 8 bases fit TRBD1. The V and J ends lost 5 bases and 4 bases, in that order; junction bases with no gene match: 9. The CDR3 extends over 15 amino acids. Germline lookup yields CDR1 LNHDA and CDR2 SQIVND (reference sequence). CDR3: CASSPRQGTGYGYTF. DNA of the CDR3: TGTGCCAGTAGTCCCCGACAGGGGACGGGCTATGGCTACACCTTC.

V and J are TRBV24-1 and TRBJ1-2; 8 bases line up with TRBD1. The CDR3 runs to 15 residues. Germline assignment: CDR1 KGHDR and CDR2 SFDVKD. The V gene end was trimmed by 4 bases and the J gene end by 8 bases; junction bases not matched to a gene: 11. Here the CDR3 reads CATSDRGQGTVGYTF. The CDR3 region has the DNA TGTGCCACCAGTGACCGCGGACAGGGAACGGTGGGCTACACCTTC.

This chain joins TRBV7-9 and TRBJ1-2, with D possibly being TRBD1 (5 bases). V lost 1 base, J lost 4 bases, and 19 bases lay in between. Germline loops: CDR1 SEHNR, CDR2 FQNEAQ (reference sequence). CDR3 length: 17 residues. CDR3 residues: CASSLEVGGTPLYGYTF. The DNA of the CDR3 is TGTGCCAGCAGCTTAGAAGTGGGCGGGACCCCCCTCTATGGCTACACCTTC.

J is TRBJ1-2 and V is TRBV19; 7 nucleotides match TRBD1. Germline lookup yields CDR1 LNHDA and CDR2 SQIVND (reference sequence). With V trimmed by 6 bases and J by 5 bases, 9 bases remained unmatched. The CDR3 spans 14 residues. CDR3 DNA: TGTGCCAGTAGGACCCTCGGACAGGCTTATGGCTACACCTTC. Protein: CASRTLGQAYGYTF.

The chain combines TRBV10-3 with TRBJ2-2, with 8 bases matching TRBD2. The CDR3 length is 15 residues. Germline CDR1 and CDR2: ENHRY and SYGVKD. Trimming at V came to 4 bases and at J to 3 bases, leaving 4 bases not matched to a gene. The CDR3 reads CAISAGAGDTGELFF. CDR3 nucleotides: TGTGCCATCAGTGCGGGAGCGGGAGACACCGGGGAGCTGTTTTTT.

The rearrangement links TRBV4-1 to TRBJ1-2, with D perhaps TRBD1 (5 bases). CDR3 length equals 16 residues. The V gene's germline CDR1 is MGHRA and CDR2 YSYEKL. V lost 0 bases and J lost 1, with 12 bases in between. The CDR3 DNA reads TGCGCCAGCAGCCAAGATTGGACACTTAATAACTATGGCTACACCTTC. This translates into CASSQDWTLNNYGYTF.

The rearrangement links TRBV7-2 to TRBJ1-3; TRBD1 is a possible D gene (5 bases). This CDR3 is 14 amino acids long. Germline values: CDR1 SGHTA, CDR2 FQGNSA. Deletions cut 6 bases from V and 0 bases from J, with 9 bases between. CDR3 residues: CASRRGGSGNTIYF. In nucleotides, the CDR3 is TGTGCCAGCAGACGGGGGGGCTCTGGAAACACCATATATTTT.

The chain has TRBV6-5 and TRBJ1-2; TRBD1 agrees at 8 bases. This CDR3 comprises 13 residues. V shed 8 bases and J 9 bases; nucleotides not matched to a gene: 11. Germline assignment: CDR1 MNHEY and CDR2 SVGAGI. This chain's CDR3 is CASHYGTGSSYTF. The CDR3 DNA reads TGTGCCAGCCACTACGGGACAGGCTCCAGCTACACCTTC.

V gene TRBV19 combines with J gene TRBJ1-5, with no clear D. Between the trimmed V and J ends, which lost 6 bases and 6 bases, there was a span of 18 bases. The germline CDR1 and CDR2 sequences are LNHDA and SQIVND (reference sequence). CDR3 length: 15 residues. CDR3 DNA sequence: TGTGCCAGTAGCCCTACCCGGGGAACGCGTCAGCCCCAGCATTTT. Protein product: CASSPTRGTRQPQHF.

In its sample, this clone was seen once. The CDR3 loop is CASSPGTGSYNEKLFF. The CDR3 region has the DNA TGTGCCAGCAGCCCCGGAACGGGTAGTTACAATGAAAAACTGTTTTTT. The chain carries TRBV9 and TRBJ1-4, with unresolved D. V was cut by 4 bases and J by 5 bases, with 18 bases left in between. This CDR3 is 16 amino acids long. Germline V gene lookup returns CDR1 SGDLS and CDR2 YYNGEE. Together with reference TRBV9 and TRBJ1-4, the CDR3 gives the full variable domain: DSGVTQTPKHLITATGQRVTLRCSPRSGDLSVYWYQQSLDQGLQFLIQYYNGEERAKGNILERFSAQQFPDLHSELNLSSLELGDSALYFCASSPGTGSYNEKLFFGSGTQLSVL.

The gene calls are TRBV30 and TRBJ1-2; tentative D call: TRBD1 (6 bases). Germline CDR1 and CDR2: GTSNPN and SVGIG (reference sequence). The CDR3 contains 13 residues. Between the trimmed V and J ends, which lost 7 bases and 2 bases, there was a span of 14 bases. CDR3 DNA sequence: TGTGCCTCCCCCGGGACACAAAACTATGGCTACACCTTC. It yields the protein CASPGTQNYGYTF.

The chain recombines TRBV7-9 with TRBJ2-5; 7 nucleotides agree with TRBD1. This CDR3 spans 16 amino acids. Germline loops: CDR1 SEHNR, CDR2 FQNEAQ (reference sequence). Unmatched junction bases numbered 12, after V lost 2 bases and J lost 6 bases. Here the CDR3 reads CASSLLTGDRLKTQYF. CDR3 bases: TGTGCCAGCAGCTTACTAACCGGGGACAGATTAAAGACCCAGTACTTC.

The genes are TRBV10-3 and TRBJ1-1; 11 nucleotides match TRBD1. Losses at the gene ends were 3 bases for V and 7 bases for J; bases not matched to a gene: 13. CDR1 and CDR2 (germline): ENHRY, SYGVKD. The CDR3 covers 17 residues. As DNA, the CDR3 is TGTGCCATCAGTGATTACGAGGGACAGGGGGTTCGGAATGAAGCTTTCTTT. It specifies CAISDYEGQGVRNEAFF.

The rearrangement links TRBV18 to TRBJ2-3, with D unclear. Between the trimmed V and J ends, which lost 2 bases and 0 bases, there was a span of 12 bases. The CDR3 is made up of 16 amino acids. Germline-derived CDR1 and CDR2 are KGHSH and LQKENI. The DNA for the CDR3 is TGTGCCAGCTCACCAGTGTTAGCTGGGAGCACAGATACGCAGTATTTT. It encodes CASSPVLAGSTDTQYF.

The genes are TRBV30 and TRBJ2-1; D not certain. Germline CDR1 is GTSNPN and CDR2 is SVGIG (reference sequence). V lost 4 bases, J lost 6 bases, and 10 bases lay in between. The CDR3 runs 12 residues. The CDR3 region is CAWIVPRNEQFF. The DNA for the CDR3 is TGTGCCTGGATAGTCCCCCGCAATGAGCAGTTCTTC.

This clone appeared a single time. The chain combines TRBV5-8 with TRBJ2-1; 7 nucleotides align to TRBD2. The CDR3 runs 17 residues. From germline, CDR1 is SGHTS and CDR2 YDEGEE. After removal of 1 base from V and 1 base from J, the junction contained 8 bases not matched to a gene. CDR3 nucleotide sequence: TGTGCCAGCAGCTTGTACGTAGTGCGGGAGTCCTACAATGAGCAGTTCTTC. Protein: CASSLYVVRESYNEQFF. Supplemented by reference TRBV5-8 and TRBJ2-1, the full variable domain reads EAGVTQSPTHLIKTRGQQATLRCSPISGHTSVYWYQQALGLGLQFLLWYDEGEERNRGNFPPRFSGRQFPNYSSELNVNALELEDSALYLCASSLYVVRESYNEQFFGPGTRLTVL.

The rearrangement joins TRBV7-2 to TRBJ1-1, with 10 bases identical to TRBD1. Germline assignment: CDR1 SGHTA and CDR2 FQGNSA. The CDR3 consists of 13 residues. Unmatched junction bases numbered 0, after V lost 3 bases and J lost 5 bases. The CDR3 DNA reads TGTGCCAGCAGCTTGGGACAGGGGACTGAAGCTTTCTTT. This encodes CASSLGQGTEAFF.

The V call is TRBV5-1, the J call TRBJ2-1; TRBD2 matches at 9 bases. The germline gives CDR1 SGHRS, CDR2 YFSETQ. J lost 7 bases, V lost 0 bases, and 2 bases had no gene match. This CDR3 region has 14 residues. CDR3 sequence reads: CASSLGLAVNEQFF. The CDR3 DNA reads as TGCGCCAGCAGCTTGGGACTAGCGGTTAATGAGCAGTTCTTC.

V gene TRBV28 combines with J gene TRBJ2-5; TRBD1 matches at 9 bases. V dropped 4 bases and J dropped 7; count of bases not matched to a gene: 1. CDR3 length: 12 residues. The germline V gene has CDR1 MDHEN and CDR2 SYDVKM. The CDR3 reads CASSSQGATQYF. The CDR3 nucleotides read TGTGCCAGCAGTTCACAGGGGGCGACCCAGTACTTC.

The chain has TRBV18 and TRBJ2-2; perhaps TRBD2 as D (6 bases). CDR1 is KGHSH and CDR2 is LQKENI in the germline V gene. The V end lost 2 bases, the J end lost 3 bases, and 10 bases lay between the germline ends. This CDR3 comprises 15 residues. CDR3 nucleotides: TGTGCCAGCTCACCAAACGGACTATACACCGGGGAGCTGTTTTTT. It yields the protein CASSPNGLYTGELFF. Drawing the rest from reference TRBV18 and TRBJ2-2, the complete variable domain is NAGVMQNPRHLVRRRGQEARLRCSPMKGHSHVYWYRQLPEEGLKFMVYLQKENIIDESGMPKERFSAEFPKEGPSILRIQQVVRGDSAAYFCASSPNGLYTGELFFGEGSRLTVL.